The 6 T cell receptor beta chains in this list originate from one sample, sequenced in a study of T cells in Graves' hyperthyroidism and ophthalmopathy. Amplified TCR beta CDR3 regions derived from RNA transcripts. The HTBI primer set drove a first-round RT-PCR of the TCR CDR3. TCRdb reanalysed the multiplex PCR reads using MiXCR and keeps one entry per CDR3 protein. The table has hundreds of thousands of distinct CDR3 sequences, 15% to 20% seen once. Material: blood. The receptors stem from a woman in her twenties or thirties with Graves' hyperthyroidism.

This clonotype was picked up many times. The genes are TRBV28 and TRBJ2-3; 9 positions match TRBD1. V gave up 4 bases and J gave up 0 bases; unmatched junction bases: 11. This CDR3 spans 18 amino acids. The germline CDR1 and CDR2 sequences are MDHEN and SYDVKM. CDR3 protein: CASSSGTGTGTSTDTQYF. The DNA for the CDR3 is TGTGCCAGCAGTTCCGGGACAGGGACTGGGACTAGCACAGATACGCAGTATTTT.

This clonotype has a handful of counts. The CDR3 is CASSSSGGGVNYEQYF. The CDR3 DNA is TGTGCCAGCAGCTCCTCCGGGGGGGGGGTTAACTACGAGCAGTACTTC. The rearrangement links TRBV7-8 to TRBJ2-7, with 8 positions matching TRBD2. Trimming removed 4 bases from V and 3 bases from J; junction bases left unmatched: 11. CDR3 length: 16 residues. The germline gives CDR1 SGHVS, CDR2 FQNEAQ.

This clonotype has only a few counts. The chain is built from TRBV20-1 and TRBJ2-1, with D hard to call. Trimming pared 0 bases from V and 5 bases from J, leaving 8 bases between. Germline CDR1 reads DFQATT; CDR2 reads SNEGSKA (reference sequence). CDR3 length equals 13 residues. The CDR3 spells CSARDRVHNEQFF. For the CDR3, the DNA is TGCAGTGCTAGAGATCGAGTTCACAATGAGCAGTTCTTC.

In this sample, this clonotype turned up many times. This chain joins TRBV29-1 and TRBJ2-7; D may be TRBD1 (6 bases). CDR3 size: 12 residues. Germline CDR1 is SQVTM and CDR2 is ANQGSEA. V was cut by 0 bases and J by 5 bases, with 8 bases left in between. The CDR3 loop is CSVEDNRDEQYF. CDR3 sequence (DNA): TGCAGCGTTGAAGATAACAGGGACGAGCAGTACTTC.

As to this clonotype: Without the conserved terminal phenylalanine or tryptophan, this CDR3 likely stems from a read error. This chain links TRBV25-1 with TRBJ2-1, with 7 bases lining up with TRBD2. Germline CDR1 and CDR2: MGHDK and SYGVNS. The CDR3 runs to 14 residues. This CDR3 is CASSEYGGSNQQFL. The CDR3 bases are TGTGCCAGCAGTGAATATGGCGGGAGCAATCAGCAGTTCCTC.

With respect to this clonotype: This may stem from a read error, because a much larger clone lies one nucleotide away. The chain is built from TRBV12-5 and TRBJ1-5; tentatively, D is TRBD1 (5 bases). V lost 4 bases and J lost 11, with 15 bases in between. The CDR3 runs to 13 residues. Germline V lookup: CDR1 LGHNT, CDR2 FRNRAP. CDR3 sequence: CASGYGGEQSQHF. The CDR3 nucleotides read TGTGCTAGTGGTTACGGGGGGGAGCAGTCCCAGCATTTT.